Detailed here is one TCR beta chain. Its antigen remains unknown. The V and J ends lost 1 base and 3 bases, in that order; junction bases with no gene match: 5. Per germline, CDR1 SGHTA and CDR2 FQGTGA. This CDR3 has 15 amino acids. By 5'RACE template switching, TCR cDNA was produced, with a universal primer site and UMIs added in the process. A single record per CDR3 protein comes from TCRdb applying MiXCR to the 5' RACE reads. The table has under 700,000 distinct CDR3 sequences, around 16% seen once. This specimen belongs to a study of T cells after yellow fever vaccination. General study results and limits: Researchers report a weaker secondary response that nonetheless peaked faster, day 5 versus 15.

The chain recombines TRBV7-3 with TRBJ2-7; 8 nucleotides line up with TRBD2. The TCR was taken from a man younger than 35 who received the YFV17D yellow fever vaccine. This specimen consisted of PBMCs, obtained about 5 days after the first yellow fever vaccination. CDR3 sequence reads: CASSLIGTRGYEQYF. Written as DNA, the CDR3 is TGTGCCAGCAGCTTAATAGGGACTAGGGGCTACGAGCAGTACTTC.